This T cell receptor (beta chain) emerged from a study of identical twins. TCRdb passed the 5' RACE reads through MiXCR, listing each CDR3 protein once. The table lists 650,000 to 750,000 distinct CDR3 sequences, about 20% of them singletons. The junction had 2 bases not matched to a gene; V was cut back by 2 bases and J by 4 bases. Germline V gene lookup returns CDR1 KGHSH and CDR2 LQKENI. This CDR3 has 15 amino acids. Notes on this clonotype: Its cognate antigen is unknown.

Study-wide results and limits: Not following the same donors, the study drew its conclusions from cross-sectional statistical analysis.

These records were also assigned to another study, of T cells expressing NK-cell markers. That source adds: Dominant NKG2C+ clonotypes were found to form about 1.0-7.0% of CD8+ T cells in six donors.

V is TRBV18 and J is TRBJ2-3; 11 bases map to TRBD2. Sequencing used PBMCs. The sequence came from a woman between 18 and 29 years old in good health. The CDR3 DNA sequence: TGTGCCAGCTCACCAACTAGCGGGGGCCCAGATACGCAGTATTTT. Translation: CASSPTSGGPDTQYF.